What follows are 24 T cell receptor beta chains derived from one specimen sequenced in a study of molecular identifiers for immune sequencing clone quantification. TCRdb re-derived calls from the PCR reads in MiXCR, one entry per CDR3 protein. The sample consists of about half a million distinct CDR3 sequences, under 30% of them appearing once. Sequencing input: naive CD8+ T cells from blood, with Jurkat cell RNA spiked in. Subset given: FACS-sorted CD8+CD4-CCR7+CD45RA+ naive T cells. These receptors were obtained from a human donor in good health. Some libraries in this study had Jurkat cell RNA spiked in.

The chain carries TRBV6-2 or TRBV6-3 and TRBJ1-1; D is uncertain. Trimming stripped 5 bases from V and 4 bases from J, with 14 bases between. Germline V gives CDR1 MNHEY, CDR2 SVGEGT. The CDR3 loop spans 14 amino acids. In DNA form, the CDR3 reads TGTGCCAGCAGTCCCACCATGGTGGGCACTGAAGCTTTCTTT. Its translation is CASSPTMVGTEAFF.

In this sample, this clonotype turned up many times. The chain uses TRBV6-5 and TRBJ1-4; 8 nucleotides line up with TRBD1. V shed 6 bases and J 6 bases; nucleotides not matched to a gene: 9. The CDR3 contains 15 residues. The germline CDR1 and CDR2 sequences are MNHEY and SVGAGI. The CDR3 protein is CASSRTTGEYEKLFF. The CDR3 bases are TGTGCCAGCAGCCGAACGACAGGGGAGTATGAAAAACTGTTTTTT.

For this clonotype: A clone one base away is much larger, so this may be a read error. This rearrangement joins TRBV14 to TRBJ2-3; D call uncertain. Per the germline V gene, CDR1 is SGHDN and CDR2 is FVKESK. CDR3 length equals 16 residues. Trimming removed 4 bases from V and 1 base from J, with 15 bases in between. CDR3 DNA: TGTGCCAGCAGCCCCGCCCCGCAGACTGGCACAGATACGCAGTATTTT. Its protein is CASSPAPQTGTDTQYF.

This clonotype was recorded at least ten times. The J gene is TRBJ1-2, the V gene TRBV2; D is ambiguous. V lost 6 bases to trimming and J lost 3 bases, with 8 bases between them. The CDR3 spans 12 residues. Germline values: CDR1 SNHLY, CDR2 FYNNEI. The CDR3 DNA reads as TGTGCCAGCAGGGATGACTACTATGGCTACACCTTC. Protein product: CASRDDYYGYTF.

This clonotype was seen a few times. V is TRBV27 and J is TRBJ1-5; D ambiguous. Germline CDR1 and CDR2: MNHEY and SMNVEV (reference sequence). The CDR3 is 17 amino acids. V was pared by 1 base and J by 0 bases, with 13 bases between. The DNA for the CDR3 is TGTGCCAGCAGTTTATTCGGCAGGATGGATAGCAATCAGCCCCAGCATTTT. Translated: CASSLFGRMDSNQPQHF.

This clonotype was seen ten or more times. This chain uses TRBV7-2 with TRBJ2-1, with 9 nucleotides matching TRBD1. This CDR3 region has 16 residues. The germline V gene encodes CDR1 SGHTA and CDR2 FQGNSA. V was pared by 4 bases and J by 5 bases, with 9 bases of the junction left unmatched. CDR3 in DNA: TGTGCCAGCAGCTCTAGGGACAGGGATTCTGACAATGAGCAGTTCTTC. Its translation is CASSSRDRDSDNEQFF.

On this clonotype: A single base separates this from a much larger clone, so it may be a read error. This chain connects TRBV7-2 to TRBJ1-5, with unresolved D. The CDR3 is 17 residues long. CDR1 and CDR2 (germline): SGHTA, FQGNSA. Trimming stripped 0 bases from V and 0 bases from J, with 12 bases between. CDR3 amino acids: CASSLAKTYYSNQPQHF. In nucleotides, the CDR3 is TGTGCCAGCAGCTTAGCAAAGACGTACTATAGCAATCAGCCCCAGCATTTT.

The rearrangement joins TRBV9 to TRBJ2-7, with D perhaps TRBD1 or TRBD2 (5 bases each). Per the germline V gene, CDR1 is SGDLS and CDR2 is YYNGEE. The CDR3 runs 12 residues. V was trimmed by 7 bases and J by 3 bases, leaving 11 bases between them. DNA of the CDR3: TGTGCCAGCGGGGGTAGAAACTACGAGCAGTACTTC. The encoded protein is CASGGRNYEQYF. The complete variable domain, with remaining parts taken from reference TRBV9 and TRBJ2-7, reads DSGVTQTPKHLITATGQRVTLRCSPRSGDLSVYWYQQSLDQGLQFLIQYYNGEERAKGNILERFSAQQFPDLHSELNLSSLELGDSALYFCASGGRNYEQYFGPGTRLTVT.

The V gene is TRBV20-1, the J gene TRBJ1-1; D call uncertain. Germline V gives CDR1 DFQATT, CDR2 SNEGSKA (reference sequence). V lost 5 bases and J 1 base, leaving 14 bases between the germline ends. The CDR3 consists of 14 residues. The chain's CDR3 is CSAADGLSNTEAFF. The CDR3 DNA is TGCAGTGCTGCGGACGGTTTATCGAACACTGAAGCTTTCTTT.

This clonotype turned up a few times. The rearrangement joins TRBV11-2 to TRBJ2-3; 9 bases agree with TRBD2. The length of the CDR3 is 16 residues. The germline V gene encodes CDR1 SGHAT and CDR2 FQNNGV. V was clipped by 5 bases and J by 2 bases; unmatched bases: 8. This chain's CDR3 is CASSPLAGLITDTQYF. CDR3 sequence (DNA): TGTGCCAGCAGCCCGCTAGCGGGGTTAATCACAGATACGCAGTATTTT.

This clonotype was seen repeatedly, ten times or more. The chain employs TRBV7-9 and TRBJ1-1, with D unclear. The CDR3 spans 14 residues. CDR1 and CDR2 (germline): SEHNR, FQNEAQ (reference sequence). The V end lost 6 bases, the J end lost 3 bases, and 14 bases lay between the germline ends. CDR3 residues: CASRDDMGDTEAFF. The CDR3 DNA is TGTGCCAGCAGGGATGATATGGGTGACACTGAAGCTTTCTTT.

The chain employs TRBV6-2 or TRBV6-3 and TRBJ1-4; a weak D match, TRBD1 (6 bases). Trimming left V 0 bases short and J 4 bases short, with 18 bases between. Germline V gene lookup returns CDR1 MNHEY and CDR2 SVGEGT. The CDR3 spans 18 residues. The CDR3 DNA is TGTGCCAGCAGTTACTCAGCTTTCGGGGGCGCTGGTAATGAAAAACTGTTTTTT. It translates to CASSYSAFGGAGNEKLFF.

This clonotype was observed many times. The chain has TRBV2 and TRBJ2-3, with 8 bases fitting TRBD2. Looked up from germline, CDR1 is SNHLY and CDR2 is FYNNEI. The CDR3 covers 16 residues. The trim removed 4 bases at V and 1 base at J, leaving 7 bases unmatched. Written as DNA, the CDR3 is TGTGCCAGCAGTGCTGGTACAGCGGGGGGCACAGATACGCAGTATTTT. It translates to CASSAGTAGGTDTQYF.

Details on this clonotype: A much bigger clone sits one base away, suggesting this may be a read error. The chain combines TRBV28 with TRBJ2-7; D is unresolved. The CDR3 length is 14 residues. Germline V gene data show CDR1 as MDHEN and CDR2 as SYDVKM. The CDR3 DNA sequence: TGTGCCAGCAGTACCCGACCAAACTCCTACGAGCCGTACTTC. It specifies CASSTRPNSYEPYF. Combining the CDR3 with reference TRBV28 and TRBJ2-7 gives the whole variable domain DVKVTQSSRYLVKRTGEKVFLECVQDMDHENMFWYRQDPGLGLRLIYFSYDVKMKEKGDIPEGYSVSREKKERFSLILESASTNQTSMYLCASSTRPNSYEPYFGPGTRLTVT.

The sample holds many counts of this clonotype. V and J are TRBV25-1 and TRBJ2-7, with D tentatively TRBD1 (6 bases). CDR1 and CDR2 (germline): MGHDK, SYGVNS. V lost 3 bases, J lost 5 bases, and 14 bases lay in between. The CDR3 totals 14 residues. The CDR3 DNA sequence: TGTGCCAGCAGTGAGGGGTACAGGGTCCACGAGCAGTACTTC. This gives the protein CASSEGYRVHEQYF.

This clonotype was picked up many times. The genes are TRBV28 and TRBJ2-5; TRBD2 agrees at 10 bases. V lost 4 bases, J lost 5 bases, and 10 bases stayed unmatched. Germline V gene data show CDR1 as MDHEN and CDR2 as SYDVKM. The CDR3 runs 16 residues. The CDR3 DNA reads TGTGCCAGCAGTTCTCCCCCCAGCGGGAGGGGGGAGACCCAGTACTTC. Translated, it gives CASSSPPSGRGETQYF.

This clonotype was counted many times. V is TRBV4-3 and J is TRBJ2-4, with D possibly being TRBD1 (6 bases). The CDR3 covers 17 residues. V was pared by 0 bases and J by 0 bases, with 12 bases between. Germline CDR1 is LGHNA and CDR2 is YSLEER. This CDR3 is CASSQDQTGPAKNIQYF. The DNA for the CDR3 is TGCGCCAGCAGCCAAGACCAGACAGGACCAGCCAAAAACATTCAGTACTTC.

This clonotype was detected ten times or more. The genes are TRBV12-3 or TRBV12-4 and TRBJ2-7, with unresolved D. Trimming pared 6 bases from V and 0 bases from J, leaving 15 bases between. CDR3 length: 15 residues. CDR3 coding DNA: TGTGCCAGCAGGCCCGGTGGGCTCGACTCCTACGAGCAGTACTTC. It yields the protein CASRPGGLDSYEQYF.

This clonotype has only a few counts. The chain employs TRBV6-2 or TRBV6-3 and TRBJ2-5, with D tentatively TRBD2 (6 bases). V shed 1 base and J shed 4 bases, with 16 bases lying between them. The germline CDR1 and CDR2 sequences are MNHEY and SVGEGT. This CDR3 is built from 16 residues. CDR3 region: CASSYLARLDRETQYF. The CDR3 DNA sequence: TGTGCCAGCAGTTACTTGGCGCGACTAGACCGAGAGACCCAGTACTTC.

In the case of this clonotype: Given a much more abundant clone one base away, this may be a read error. The rearrangement uses TRBV6-5 and TRBJ1-5; D call uncertain. This CDR3 contains 9 residues. With 8 bases removed from V and 9 bases from J, the gap between germline ends came to 5 bases. The germline gives CDR1 MNHEY, CDR2 SVGAGI. Here the CDR3 DNA reads TGTGCCAGCGGCCCGCCCCAGCATTTT. Amino acids: CASGPPQHF.

The chain couples TRBV10-2 to TRBJ1-5, with a tentative D call TRBD1 (6 bases). The CDR3 extends over 14 amino acids. Germline lookup yields CDR1 WSHSY and CDR2 SAAADI. The ends were cut back, 4 bases at V and 3 bases at J, with 10 bases in the middle. The CDR3 coding sequence is TGCGCCAGCAGTGTTGGGGGCTACAATCAGCCCCAGCATTTT. This gives the protein CASSVGGYNQPQHF.

The sample holds a few counts of this clonotype. The chain couples TRBV4-3 to TRBJ2-7; 7 positions agree with TRBD2. The CDR3 is made up of 14 amino acids. Trimming at V came to 5 bases and at J to 5 bases, leaving 9 bases not matched to a gene. Germline-derived CDR1 and CDR2 are LGHNA and YSLEER. The CDR3 DNA follows: TGCGCCAGCAGCGAGGCGGGAGTATTCCACGAGCAGTACTTC. This encodes CASSEAGVFHEQYF.

For this clonotype: Given a much more abundant clone one base away, this may be a read error. CDR3 DNA: TGTGCCAGCGGAGCGGACGGAACCTACGAGCAGTACTTC. Translation: CASGADGTYEQYF. The rearrangement uses TRBV6-5 and TRBJ2-7; possible D gene TRBD2, 5 bases. Deletions cut 8 bases from V and 2 bases from J, with 13 bases between. Germline CDR1 is MNHEY and CDR2 is SVGAGI. CDR3 length: 13 amino acids.

CDR3 region: CASSDGLATGELFF. The CDR3 bases are TGTGCCAGCAGCGACGGACTAGCGACCGGGGAGCTGTTTTTT. The chain couples TRBV9 to TRBJ2-2; 9 nucleotides align to TRBD2. The CDR3 extends over 14 amino acids. J was trimmed by 5 bases and V by 3 bases; bases with no gene match: 2. Germline CDR1 reads SGDLS; CDR2 reads YYNGEE. The whole variable domain, filled in from reference TRBV9 and TRBJ2-2, reads DSGVTQTPKHLITATGQRVTLRCSPRSGDLSVYWYQQSLDQGLQFLIQYYNGEERAKGNILERFSAQQFPDLHSELNLSSLELGDSALYFCASSDGLATGELFFGEGSRLTVL.